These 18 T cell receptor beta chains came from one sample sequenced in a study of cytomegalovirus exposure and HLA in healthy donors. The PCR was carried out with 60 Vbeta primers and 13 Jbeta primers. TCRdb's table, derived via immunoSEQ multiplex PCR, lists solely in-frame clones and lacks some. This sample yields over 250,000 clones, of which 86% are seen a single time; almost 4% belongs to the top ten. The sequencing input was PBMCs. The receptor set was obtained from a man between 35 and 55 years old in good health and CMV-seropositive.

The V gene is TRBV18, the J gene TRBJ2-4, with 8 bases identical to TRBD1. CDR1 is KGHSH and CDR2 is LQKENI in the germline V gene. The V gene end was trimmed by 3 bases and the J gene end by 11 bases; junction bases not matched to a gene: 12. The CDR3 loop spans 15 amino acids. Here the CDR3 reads CASSPWTGTGLFQYF. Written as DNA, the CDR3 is TGTGCCAGCTCACCCTGGACCGGGACAGGCCTTTTTCAGTACTTC.

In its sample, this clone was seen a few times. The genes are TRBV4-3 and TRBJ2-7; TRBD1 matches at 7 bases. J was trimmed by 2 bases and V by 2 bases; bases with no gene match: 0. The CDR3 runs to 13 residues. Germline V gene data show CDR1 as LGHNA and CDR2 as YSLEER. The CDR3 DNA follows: TGCGCCAGCAGCCAACAGGGGGCCTACGAGCAGTACTTC. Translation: CASSQQGAYEQYF.

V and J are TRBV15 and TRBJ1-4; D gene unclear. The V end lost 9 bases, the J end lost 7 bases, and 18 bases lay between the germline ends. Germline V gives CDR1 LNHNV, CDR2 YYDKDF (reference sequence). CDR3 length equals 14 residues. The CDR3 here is CATAAGGRAEKLFF. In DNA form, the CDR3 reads TGTGCCACAGCAGCAGGCGGGAGGGCTGAAAAACTGTTTTTT.

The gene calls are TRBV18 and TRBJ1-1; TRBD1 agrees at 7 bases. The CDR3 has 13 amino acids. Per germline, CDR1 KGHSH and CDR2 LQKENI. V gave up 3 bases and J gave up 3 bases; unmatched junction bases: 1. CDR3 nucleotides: TGTGCCAGCTCACCGACAGGGTACACTGAAGCTTTCTTT. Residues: CASSPTGYTEAFF.

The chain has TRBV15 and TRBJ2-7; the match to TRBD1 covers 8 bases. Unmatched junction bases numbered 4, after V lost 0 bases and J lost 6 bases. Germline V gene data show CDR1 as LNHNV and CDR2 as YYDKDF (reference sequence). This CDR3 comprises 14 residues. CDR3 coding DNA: TGTGCCACCAGCAGAGACAGGGGGCGCGTCGAGCAGTACTTC. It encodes CATSRDRGRVEQYF.

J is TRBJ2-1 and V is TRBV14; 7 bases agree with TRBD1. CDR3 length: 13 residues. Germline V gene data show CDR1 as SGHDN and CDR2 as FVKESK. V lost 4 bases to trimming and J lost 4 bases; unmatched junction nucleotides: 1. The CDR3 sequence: CASSPGGYNEQFF. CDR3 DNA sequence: TGTGCCAGCAGCCCAGGGGGTTACAATGAGCAGTTCTTC. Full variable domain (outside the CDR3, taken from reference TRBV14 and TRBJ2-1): EAGVTQFPSHSVIEKGQTVTLRCDPISGHDNLYWYRRVMGKEIKFLLHFVKESKQDESGMPNNRFLAERTGGTYSTLKVQPAELEDSGVYFCASSPGGYNEQFFGPGTRLTVL.

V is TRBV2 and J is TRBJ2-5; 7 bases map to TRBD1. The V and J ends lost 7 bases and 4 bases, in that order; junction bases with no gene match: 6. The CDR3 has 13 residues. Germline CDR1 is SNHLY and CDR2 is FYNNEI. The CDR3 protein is CASITTGPETQYF. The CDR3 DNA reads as TGTGCCAGCATTACGACAGGGCCAGAGACCCAGTACTTC.

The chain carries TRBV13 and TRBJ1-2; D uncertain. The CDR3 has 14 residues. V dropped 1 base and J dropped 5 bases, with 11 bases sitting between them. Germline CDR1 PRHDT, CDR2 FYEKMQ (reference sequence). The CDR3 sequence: CASSLVGRGYGYTF. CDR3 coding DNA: TGTGCCAGCAGCTTAGTCGGGCGCGGGTATGGCTACACCTTC.

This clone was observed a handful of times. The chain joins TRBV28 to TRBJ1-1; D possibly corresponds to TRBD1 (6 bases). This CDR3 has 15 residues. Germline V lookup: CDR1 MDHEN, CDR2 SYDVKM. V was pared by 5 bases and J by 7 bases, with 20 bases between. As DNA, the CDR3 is TGTGCCAGCAGTCCGCCTCTACAGGGTATTATTGAAGCTTTCTTT. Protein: CASSPPLQGIIEAFF.

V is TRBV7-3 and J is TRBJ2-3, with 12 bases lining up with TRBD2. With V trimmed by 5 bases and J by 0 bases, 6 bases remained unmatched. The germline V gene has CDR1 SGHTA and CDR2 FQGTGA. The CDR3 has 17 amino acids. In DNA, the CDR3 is TGTGCCAGCAGCCCGAGGACTAGCGGGATTAGCACAGATACGCAGTATTTT. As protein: CASSPRTSGISTDTQYF.

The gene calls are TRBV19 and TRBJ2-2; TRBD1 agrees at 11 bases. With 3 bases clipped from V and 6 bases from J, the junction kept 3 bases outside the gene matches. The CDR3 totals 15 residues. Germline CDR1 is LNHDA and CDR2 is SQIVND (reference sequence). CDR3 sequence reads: CASSIEDRGPGELFF. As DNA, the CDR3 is TGTGCCAGTAGTATTGAGGACAGGGGGCCCGGGGAGCTGTTTTTT.

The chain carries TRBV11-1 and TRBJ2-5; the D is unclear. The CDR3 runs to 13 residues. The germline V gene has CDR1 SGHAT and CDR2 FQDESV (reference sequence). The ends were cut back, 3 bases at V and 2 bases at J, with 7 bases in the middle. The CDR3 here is CASSLVDQETQYF. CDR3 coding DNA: TGTGCCAGCAGCTTGGTAGATCAAGAGACCCAGTACTTC.

CDR3 DNA sequence: TGCGCCAGCAGCTTGGGTGCCCTGGAGGGCAATCAGCCCCAGCATTTT. Its protein product is CASSLGALEGNQPQHF. The chain links TRBV5-1 to TRBJ1-5; D gene unclear. The germline V and J ends were trimmed by 0 bases and 2 bases, with 12 bases remaining between them. This CDR3 is built from 16 residues. Germline CDR1 SGHRS, CDR2 YFSETQ.

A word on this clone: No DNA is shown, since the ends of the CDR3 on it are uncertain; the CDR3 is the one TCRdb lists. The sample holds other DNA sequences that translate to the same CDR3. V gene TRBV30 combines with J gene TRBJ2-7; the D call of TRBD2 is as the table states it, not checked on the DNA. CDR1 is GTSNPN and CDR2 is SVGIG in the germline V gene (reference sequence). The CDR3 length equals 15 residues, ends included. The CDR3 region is CAWSVAGGSSYEQYF.

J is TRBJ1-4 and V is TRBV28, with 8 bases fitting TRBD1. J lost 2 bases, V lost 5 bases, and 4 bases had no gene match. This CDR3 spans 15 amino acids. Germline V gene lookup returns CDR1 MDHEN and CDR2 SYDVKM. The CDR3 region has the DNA TGTGCCAGCAGTCCTCGGGACAGGACTAATGAAAAACTGTTTTTT. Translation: CASSPRDRTNEKLFF. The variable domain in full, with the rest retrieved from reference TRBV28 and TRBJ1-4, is DVKVTQSSRYLVKRTGEKVFLECVQDMDHENMFWYRQDPGLGLRLIYFSYDVKMKEKGDIPEGYSVSREKKERFSLILESASTNQTSMYLCASSPRDRTNEKLFFGSGTQLSVL.

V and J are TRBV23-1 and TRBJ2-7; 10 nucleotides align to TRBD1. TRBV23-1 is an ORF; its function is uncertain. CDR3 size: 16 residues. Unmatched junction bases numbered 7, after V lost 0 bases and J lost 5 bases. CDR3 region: CASSQSRTGGCHEQYF. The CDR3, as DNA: TGCGCCAGCAGTCAATCACGGACAGGGGGATGCCACGAGCAGTACTTC.

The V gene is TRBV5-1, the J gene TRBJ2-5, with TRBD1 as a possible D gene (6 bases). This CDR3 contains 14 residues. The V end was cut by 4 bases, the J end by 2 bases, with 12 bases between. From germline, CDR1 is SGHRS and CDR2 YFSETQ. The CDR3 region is CASSEGGAQETQYF. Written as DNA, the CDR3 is TGCGCCAGCAGCGAAGGGGGAGCTCAAGAGACCCAGTACTTC.

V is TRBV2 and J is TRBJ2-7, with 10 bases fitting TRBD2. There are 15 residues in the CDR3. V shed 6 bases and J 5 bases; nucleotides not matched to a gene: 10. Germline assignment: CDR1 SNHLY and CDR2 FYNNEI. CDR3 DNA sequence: TGTGCCAGCAGCGTAAGCGGGAGGGCCGGTAACGAGCAGTACTTC. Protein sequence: CASSVSGRAGNEQYF.